This TCR beta chain was recorded in a study of molecular identifiers for immune sequencing clone quantification (dated by TCRdb to between 2018 and 2020). The study in broad terms: In a replicate experiment, RNA from roughly 20,000 or 100,000 naive CD8 T cells was split into five aliquots, four of which were sequenced. This methods study used CD8 T cells to benchmark TCR RNA copy counting and molecular-identifier clustering-based TCR repertoire sequencing (MIDCIRS).

Results and caveats for the whole study, not just this receptor: In CMV-specific effector cells, over 97% of molecules were held by clones above 20 RNA copies, whereas under 1% of molecules were held by such clones in naive cells. The naive libraries included spiked-in Jurkat TCR RNA (around nine copies' worth), and this Jurkat TCR RNA is not part of the donor repertoire. Even against a background of 800,000 to 1,000,000 naive CD8 T cells, spiked-in Jurkat TCR RNA amounting to a single cell's worth was reported to be detectable. Identical TCR molecules sharing a barcode could cause highly expanded clone sizes to be underestimated. Roughly 2.8 recovered TCR RNA copies per cell were obtained by modeling, versus around 10 by digital PCR, implying a capture efficiency of 25% to 30%. When barcode sub-clustering was not used, chimeric consensus sequences inflated TCR diversity, with chimeras reaching as high as 47%.

The library relied on PCR. Sequenced on an Illumina HiSeq 4000. Bulk TCR libraries were prepared as previously described, using TCR primers listed in Table S5. Purification of total RNA was performed with the Qiagen AllPrep DNA/RNA kit. Before analysis, reads from multiple sequencing runs of one library were combined. As for how the authors treated the data: Reads were retained only if their TCR constant sequence matched exactly, and those retained reads were trimmed to 150 nt and grouped according to their 12-nt molecular barcodes. Reads within each barcode group were sub-clustered using a 15% Levenshtein threshold, and quality-weighted consensus sequences were constructed for each RNA molecule. Non-functional sequences were excluded, and lower-count sequences lying one edit away from another sequence were also excluded. Barcode sub-clusters with fewer than 20% of the maximum read count were removed, based on fitting two negative binomial distributions. TCRdb handled the public reads itself, with Q25 trimming in fastp and clone calling in MiXCR, and kept productive beta chains. Here each entry gathers all rows of one CDR3 protein and keeps the most common genes and DNA. For this entry, the V and J calls and clone size follow TCRdb and not the study's own pipeline. The sample table holds just under 650,000 distinct CDR3 sequences, of which nearly 20% were seen once. The leading ten clones occupy roughly 0.83% of the sample.

Based on the germline V gene (reference sequence), the CDR1 and CDR2 sequences are GTSNPN and SVGIG. The CDR3 has 15 amino acids, counting both end residues. Here the CDR3 DNA is all that survives: 45 bases in frame from base 1. Trimming takes 2 bases from V and 1 base from J, and the germline ends sit 11 bases apart. For this clonotype: It lacks a known antigen. A much larger clone differs by one base, so this may be a read error. Lacking the conserved final phenylalanine or tryptophan, this CDR3 likely reflects a read error.

Libraries of naive CD8 T cells were generated from around 20,000 to 1,000,000 sorted cells, with 10%, 30% or 50% of the purified RNA used. On a BD FACSAria II, naive CD8 T cells were FACS-sorted as CD8+CD4-CCR7+CD45RA+ and collected into RLT Plus buffer. To test detection sensitivity, Jurkat RNA equivalent to over 8 TCR copies was spiked into samples of about 19,000-1,000,000 naive CD8 T cells. Enrichment of CD8 T cells was done with RosetteSep CD8+ T Cell Enrichment Cocktail plus Ficoll-Paque, and ACK red cell lysis came afterward. The rearrangement combines TRBV30 with TRBJ2-2; no D gene is confidently identified. The TCR originated in a human donor in good health. Some libraries in this study had Jurkat cell RNA spiked in. Sample: naive CD8+ T cells from blood, with Jurkat cell RNA spiked in. The cell subset or site label, as the study defines it: FACS-sorted CD8+CD4-CCR7+CD45RA+ naive T cells. The CDR3 reads CAWSPTSLNTGELFS. Read as DNA, the sequence is TGTGCCTGGAGTCCGACGTCCCTGAACACCGGGGAGCTGTTTTCT.